One sample yielded the 20 T cell receptor beta chains listed below, sequenced in a study of post-analysis software for immune sequencing data. Study-level findings and limits: Relative to controls, patients had five TRBV segments at higher frequency, with TRBV5-6, TRBV5-1 and TRBV20-1 among these.

The antigens of these receptors remain unknown. Tagging with unique molecular identifiers was a feature of the TCR beta cDNA libraries. Via MiXCR, TCRdb re-called the PCR reads, giving one row per CDR3 protein. The sample records fewer than 700,000 distinct CDR3 sequences, roughly 40% being singletons. The sample comprised blood. These receptors were obtained from a girl between 5 and 17 years old with multiple sclerosis.

This chain connects TRBV7-9 to TRBJ1-1; D is uncertain. Germline loops: CDR1 SEHNR, CDR2 FQNEAQ (reference sequence). This CDR3 is built from 13 residues. The germline V and J ends were trimmed by 4 bases and 9 bases, with 15 bases remaining between them. The chain's CDR3 is CASSSGSPGQAFF. The CDR3 nucleotides are TGTGCCAGCAGCTCCGGATCCCCAGGACAAGCTTTCTTT.

This rearrangement joins TRBV20-1 to TRBJ2-5; TRBD1 matches at 7 bases. The J call may be incorrect, as the DNA end agrees better with TRBJ2-7. Looked up from germline, CDR1 is DFQATT and CDR2 is SNEGSKA (reference sequence). The CDR3 totals 12 residues. The CDR3 loop is CSARTGSHEQYF. For the CDR3, the DNA is TGCAGTGCTAGGACAGGGAGCCACGAGCAGTACTTC.

This clonotype came up a few times. CDR3: CSARGKGRTDTQYF. The CDR3 nucleotides read TGCAGTGCTAGAGGGAAGGGGCGCACAGATACGCAGTATTTT. The chain employs TRBV20-1 and TRBJ2-3; D possibly corresponds to TRBD1 (5 bases). CDR1 and CDR2 from the germline V gene are DFQATT and SNEGSKA (reference sequence). CDR3 length: 14 amino acids. Trimming cost V 1 base and J 1 base, with 9 bases left between them.

The chain joins TRBV6-1 to TRBJ1-5; D not certain. The CDR3 has 11 residues. V shed 11 bases and J shed 3 bases, with 8 bases lying between them. The V gene's germline CDR1 is MNHNS and CDR2 SASEGT. The CDR3 here is CACGVNQPQHF. The CDR3 nucleotides read TGTGCCTGCGGGGTCAATCAGCCCCAGCATTTT.

This chain uses TRBV29-1 with TRBJ2-7; D gene uncertain. Germline CDR1 is SQVTM and CDR2 is ANQGSEA. The germline V and J ends were trimmed by 2 bases and 2 bases, with 13 bases remaining between them. The CDR3 loop spans 14 amino acids. CDR3 bases: TGCAGCGTTGAACAGGACGTGGGAACCTACGAGCAGTACTTC. Residues: CSVEQDVGTYEQYF.

The CDR3 DNA sequence: TGTGCCAGCAGTCCAGGAAGATGGGGGGAGCGCTACGAGCAGTACTTC. It codes for CASSPGRWGERYEQYF. This chain links TRBV12-3 or TRBV12-4 with TRBJ2-7, with D perhaps matching TRBD2 (6 bases). The V gene lost 5 bases and the J gene lost 3 bases, with 20 bases spanning the gap. The CDR3 spans 16 residues.

This clonotype appeared a few times. The gene calls are TRBV9 and TRBJ2-1; 9 nucleotides align to TRBD2. CDR1 is SGDLS and CDR2 is YYNGEE in the germline V gene. This CDR3 region has 15 residues. With 2 bases clipped from V and 6 bases from J, the junction kept 6 bases outside the gene matches. The CDR3 here is CASSVGGGAINEQFF. Here the CDR3 DNA reads TGTGCCAGCAGCGTCGGCGGGGGGGCCATCAATGAGCAGTTCTTC.

This clonotype was recorded a few times. The V call is TRBV20-1, the J call TRBJ2-3, with D perhaps TRBD1 or TRBD2 (5 bases each). Trimming shortened V by 8 bases and J by 5 bases, and 20 bases separated the two germline ends. The CDR3 spans 14 residues. Germline V gene data show CDR1 as DFQATT and CDR2 as SNEGSKA (reference sequence). The DNA for the CDR3 is TGCAGTACTGAAGGGACCGCATTCAGAGATACGCAGTATTTT. Protein product: CSTEGTAFRDTQYF.

This clonotype was picked up a small number of times. This sequence joins TRBV6-5 and TRBJ1-2; D unresolved. Trimming removed 2 bases from V and 2 bases from J, with 9 bases in between. This CDR3 is built from 14 residues. Looked up from germline, CDR1 is MNHEY and CDR2 is SVGAGI. CDR3 loop: CASSYTALNYGYTF. The CDR3 bases are TGTGCCAGCAGTTACACAGCCTTAAACTATGGCTACACCTTC.

This sequence joins TRBV20-1 and TRBJ2-1, with TRBD2 matching 11 bases. The CDR3 spans 14 residues. Trimming cost V 5 bases and J 7 bases; bases outside gene matches: 7. The germline V gene has CDR1 DFQATT and CDR2 SNEGSKA (reference sequence). CDR3 in amino acids: CSADLAGGRNEQFF. In nucleotides, the CDR3 is TGCAGTGCTGACCTAGCGGGGGGCCGGAATGAGCAGTTCTTC.

The J gene is TRBJ2-3, the V gene TRBV4-1; 13 nucleotides align to TRBD2. Germline V gives CDR1 MGHRA, CDR2 YSYEKL. Trimming took 4 bases from V and 4 from J; bases not matched to a gene: 5. There are 16 residues in the CDR3. The CDR3 nucleotides are TGCGCCAGCAGCCGGACTAGCGGGGGTACTTCAGATACGCAGTATTTT. Its translation is CASSRTSGGTSDTQYF.

The rearrangement joins TRBV20-1 to TRBJ2-1; no reliable D call. This CDR3 region has 15 residues. Germline lookup yields CDR1 DFQATT and CDR2 SNEGSKA (reference sequence). Trimming left V 0 bases short and J 1 base short, with 10 bases between. CDR3 in DNA: TGCAGTGCTAGAGACGGAGCAGGTTCCTACAATGAGCAGTTCTTC. Protein product: CSARDGAGSYNEQFF.

V is TRBV6-5 and J is TRBJ1-2; 7 positions agree with TRBD1. The CDR3 is 16 amino acids. Germline values: CDR1 MNHEY, CDR2 SVGAGI. The V and J ends lost 2 bases and 2 bases, in that order; junction bases with no gene match: 8. The CDR3 reads CASSYTRTGRNYGYTF. The CDR3 nucleotides are TGTGCCAGCAGTTACACCCGGACAGGCCGAAACTATGGCTACACCTTC.

This clonotype has a handful of counts. J is TRBJ2-1 and V is TRBV20-1, with D maybe TRBD2 (5 bases). V was trimmed by 0 bases and J by 4 bases, leaving 13 bases between them. CDR1 is DFQATT, CDR2 SNEGSKA, per germline (reference sequence). The CDR3 contains 15 residues. CDR3: CSARDLLAGYNEQFF. CDR3 nucleotides: TGCAGTGCTAGAGATTTGCTAGCTGGTTACAATGAGCAGTTCTTC.

This clonotype was seen a handful of times. The chain combines TRBV20-1 with TRBJ2-5, with 9 positions matching TRBD1. CDR1 DFQATT and CDR2 SNEGSKA come from the germline V gene (reference sequence). There are 14 residues in the CDR3. After removal of 1 base from V and 1 base from J, the junction contained 1 base not matched to a gene. CDR3 amino acids: CSARGDRAQETQYF. DNA for the CDR3: TGCAGTGCTAGAGGGGACAGGGCCCAAGAGACCCAGTACTTC.

This chain joins TRBV2 and TRBJ2-5; D is unclear. The CDR3 is 14 amino acids. The V end was cut by 1 base, the J end by 0 bases, with 6 bases between. CDR1 is SNHLY, CDR2 FYNNEI, per germline. CDR3 residues: CASSEVWDQETQYF. Here the CDR3 DNA reads TGTGCCAGCAGTGAAGTTTGGGACCAAGAGACCCAGTACTTC. Combining the CDR3 with reference TRBV2 and TRBJ2-5 gives the whole variable domain EPEVTQTPSHQVTQMGQEVILRCVPISNHLYFYWYRQILGQKVEFLVSFYNNEISEKSEIFDDQFSVERPDGSNFTLKIRSTKLEDSAMYFCASSEVWDQETQYFGPGTRLLVL.

CDR3 in amino acids: CASSLAGQITYEQYF. The CDR3 DNA is TGTGCCAGCAGTTTAGCTGGACAGATAACCTACGAGCAGTACTTC. This rearrangement joins TRBV28 to TRBJ2-7, with TRBD1 as a possible D gene (6 bases). Per germline, CDR1 MDHEN and CDR2 SYDVKM. Trimming pared 2 bases from V and 2 bases from J, leaving 13 bases between. The CDR3 sequence is 15 residues long.

This clonotype has just a few counts. CDR3 DNA sequence: TGTGCCAGCAGCCAAGGGGCATTCACAGATACGCAGTATTTT. It encodes CASSQGAFTDTQYF. The rearrangement uses TRBV3-1 and TRBJ2-3; D not certain. The length of the CDR3 is 14 residues. Germline CDR1 and CDR2: LGHDT and YNNKEL (reference sequence). V lost 1 base and J lost 2, with 7 bases in between.

This clonotype was found a few times. V gene TRBV12-3 or TRBV12-4 combines with J gene TRBJ2-5; D might be TRBD2 (6 bases). The CDR3 runs to 14 residues. V lost 5 bases to trimming and J lost 0 bases, with 10 bases between them. CDR3 coding DNA: TGTGCCAGCAGTAGAGGGGACTACCAAGAGACCCAGTACTTC. Protein sequence: CASSRGDYQETQYF.

This clonotype has only one observation. This rearrangement joins TRBV7-9 to TRBJ2-6; D gene uncertain. The V end lost 5 bases, the J end lost 4 bases, and 6 bases lay between the germline ends. The CDR3 is 13 amino acids. Germline CDR1 is SEHNR and CDR2 is FQNEAQ (reference sequence). The CDR3 reads CASSRWGANVLTF. The CDR3 coding sequence is TGTGCCAGCAGCCGTTGGGGGGCCAACGTCCTGACTTTC.